The present T cell receptor beta chain was sequenced within a study of blood T cell repertoires in COVID-19. Overall study: Researchers got acute and convalescent COVID-19 samples from the United States, Italy and Spain.

Produced via immunoSEQ multiplex PCR; TCRdb's table is partial and in-frame only. Of about 250,000 clones in the sample, around four fifths were seen once. The CDR3 loop spans 12 amino acids. Germline lookup yields CDR1 SNHLY and CDR2 FYNNEI. The germline V and J ends were trimmed by 3 bases and 8 bases, with 9 bases remaining between them. This receptor was identified in a woman aged 60-75 years with active or convalescent COVID-19. Material for sequencing was peripheral blood. The chain links TRBV2 to TRBJ2-3, with D tentatively TRBD2 (6 bases). The CDR3 coding sequence is TGTGCCAGCAGTGACGGCGGGGCTACGCAGTATTTT. It encodes CASSDGGATQYF. Combining the CDR3 with reference TRBV2 and TRBJ2-3 gives the whole variable domain EPEVTQTPSHQVTQMGQEVILRCVPISNHLYFYWYRQILGQKVEFLVSFYNNEISEKSEIFDDQFSVERPDGSNFTLKIRSTKLEDSAMYFCASSDGGATQYFGPGTRLTVL.